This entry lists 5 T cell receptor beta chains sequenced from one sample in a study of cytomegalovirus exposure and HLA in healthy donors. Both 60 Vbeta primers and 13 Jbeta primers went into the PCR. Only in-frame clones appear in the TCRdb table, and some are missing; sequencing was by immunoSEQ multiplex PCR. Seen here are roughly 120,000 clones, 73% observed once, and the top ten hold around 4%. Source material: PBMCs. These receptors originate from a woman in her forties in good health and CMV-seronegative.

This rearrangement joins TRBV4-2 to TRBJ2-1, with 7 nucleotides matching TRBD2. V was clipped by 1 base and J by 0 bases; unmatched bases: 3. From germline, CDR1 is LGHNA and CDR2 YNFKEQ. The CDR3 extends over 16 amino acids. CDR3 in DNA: TGTGCCAGCAGCCAAGTGGGGGGGAGCTCCTACAATGAGCAGTTCTTC. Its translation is CASSQVGGSSYNEQFF.

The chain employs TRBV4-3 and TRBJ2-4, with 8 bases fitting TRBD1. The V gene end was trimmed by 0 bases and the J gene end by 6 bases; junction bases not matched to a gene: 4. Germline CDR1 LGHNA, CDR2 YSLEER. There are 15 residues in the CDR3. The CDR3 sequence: CASSQETGEANIQYF. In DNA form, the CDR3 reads TGCGCCAGCAGCCAAGAGACAGGGGAAGCAAACATTCAGTACTTC.

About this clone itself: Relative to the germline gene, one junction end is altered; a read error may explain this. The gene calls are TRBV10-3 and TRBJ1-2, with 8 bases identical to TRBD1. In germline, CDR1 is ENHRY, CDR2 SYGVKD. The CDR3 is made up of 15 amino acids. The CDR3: CAVSGGQALDYGYTF. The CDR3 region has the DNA TGTGCCGTCAGTGGGGGACAGGCCCTGGACTATGGCTACACCTTC.

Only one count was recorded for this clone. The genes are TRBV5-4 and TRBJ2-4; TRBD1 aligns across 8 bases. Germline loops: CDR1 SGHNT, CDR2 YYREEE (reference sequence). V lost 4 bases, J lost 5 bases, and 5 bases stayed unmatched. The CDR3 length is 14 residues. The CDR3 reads CASSVQGVQNIQYF. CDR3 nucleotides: TGTGCCAGCAGCGTACAGGGGGTCCAAAACATTCAGTACTTC.

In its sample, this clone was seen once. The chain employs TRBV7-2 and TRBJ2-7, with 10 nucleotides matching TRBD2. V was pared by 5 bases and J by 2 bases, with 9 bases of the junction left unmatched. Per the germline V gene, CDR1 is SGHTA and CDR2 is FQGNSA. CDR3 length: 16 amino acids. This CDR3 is CASSLYWTSGAYEQYF. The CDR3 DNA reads TGTGCCAGCAGCCTCTACTGGACTAGCGGAGCCTACGAGCAGTACTTC.